The 23 T cell receptor beta chains presented below share a single source sample, sequenced in a study of graft-versus-host responses after intestinal transplantation. Only in-frame clones appear in the TCRdb table, and some are missing; sequencing was by immunoSEQ multiplex PCR. The sample consists of approximately 19,000 clones, approximately 40% of them appearing once. Sequenced material: alloreactive CD4+ T cells from a mixed lymphocyte reaction culture, taken before intestinal transplant. The subset: CFSE-low proliferating T cells sorted from roughly six-day pre-transplant mixed lymphocyte reaction (GvH or HvG direction). The receptors stem from a human patient who received an intestinal transplant.

This CDR3 reads CAWSRGPSNQPQHF. The CDR3, as DNA: TGTGCCTGGAGTCGAGGCCCGAGCAATCAGCCCCAGCATTTT. V and J are TRBV30 and TRBJ1-5; unclear D gene. V shed 2 bases and J shed 1 base, with 9 bases lying between them. Germline V lookup: CDR1 GTSNPN, CDR2 SVGIG (reference sequence). The CDR3 length is 14 residues.

There are a few counts of this clone. V gene TRBV30 combines with J gene TRBJ1-5, with 9 bases lining up with TRBD1. Germline values: CDR1 GTSNPN, CDR2 SVGIG (reference sequence). The CDR3 is 13 residues long. V was clipped by 2 bases and J by 6 bases; unmatched bases: 2. The CDR3 region is CAWSNRGPQPQHF. Written as DNA, the CDR3 is TGTGCCTGGAGTAACAGGGGGCCTCAGCCCCAGCATTTT.

The chain employs TRBV6-5 and TRBJ1-2; 7 nucleotides align to TRBD1. The CDR3 is made up of 13 amino acids. Germline V gives CDR1 MNHEY, CDR2 SVGAGI. The J segment lost 8 bases and the V segment lost 6 bases, leaving 9 bases of the junction unmatched. CDR3 bases: TGTGCCAGCAGGACAGGGCATTCCGGGGGCTACACCTTC. This translates into CASRTGHSGGYTF.

J is TRBJ2-1 and V is TRBV7-3; no clear D gene. The germline CDR1 and CDR2 sequences are SGHTA and FQGTGA. The CDR3 loop spans 16 amino acids. V was clipped by 1 base and J by 4 bases, with 14 bases between them. In DNA, the CDR3 is TGTGCCAGCAGCTTAAGCGTCACCAGGAGATACAATGAGCAGTTCTTC. Translating it yields CASSLSVTRRYNEQFF. The full variable domain, with the rest looked up from reference TRBV7-3 and TRBJ2-1, is GAGVSQTPSNKVTEKGKYVELRCDPISGHTALYWYRQSLGQGPEFLIYFQGTGAADDSGLPNDRFFAVRPEGSVSTLKIQRTERGDSAVYLCASSLSVTRRYNEQFFGPGTRLTVL.

By sample fraction, this clone is medium-sized (0.01 to 0.1%). V usage is TRBV5-6 and J usage is TRBJ1-6; no firm D call. The CDR3 runs to 13 residues. V was pared by 4 bases and J by 7 bases, with 9 bases between. Germline CDR1 and CDR2: SGHDT and YYEEEE. The CDR3 DNA follows: TGTGCCAGCAGCCGCGATAGGAATTCACCCCTCCACTTT. Its translation: CASSRDRNSPLHF.

This clone was counted a few times. The chain employs TRBV5-4 and TRBJ2-5, with D tentatively TRBD1 (6 bases). Germline V lookup: CDR1 SGHNT, CDR2 YYREEE (reference sequence). This CDR3 region has 16 residues. V was cut by 2 bases and J by 0 bases, with 14 bases left in between. CDR3 sequence (DNA): TGTGCCAGCAGCTTCCCAGGGGCGGTGTACCAAGAGACCCAGTACTTC. Translating gives CASSFPGAVYQETQYF.

In its sample, this clone was seen a few times. The DNA of the CDR3 is TGTGCCAGCAGCTTCCCGACTAGCGGGGGGGTCACCGGGGAGCTGTTTTTT. This codes for CASSFPTSGGVTGELFF. The chain is built from TRBV7-9 and TRBJ2-2, with TRBD2 matching over 14 bases. The CDR3 loop spans 17 amino acids. CDR1 and CDR2 from the germline V gene are SEHNR and FQNEAQ (reference sequence). After removal of 3 bases from V and 4 bases from J, the junction contained 4 bases not matched to a gene.

This clone was detected only a few times. This rearrangement joins TRBV6-5 to TRBJ2-7; 9 bases line up with TRBD1. The CDR3 loop spans 15 amino acids. V dropped 7 bases and J dropped 0; count of bases not matched to a gene: 7. Germline values: CDR1 MNHEY, CDR2 SVGAGI. DNA of the CDR3: TGTGCCAGCACGGGGGACAGGGCGAGCTCCTACGAGCAGTACTTC. Amino acid sequence: CASTGDRASSYEQYF.

In its sample, this clone ranks as medium-sized. This sequence joins TRBV6-5 and TRBJ2-7; 7 nucleotides align to TRBD1. J gave up 9 bases and V 0 bases, and 8 bases lay outside the gene matches. CDR1 is MNHEY and CDR2 is SVGAGI in the germline V gene. CDR3 size: 14 residues. CDR3 region: CASSYSFRGWWQYF. CDR3 coding DNA: TGTGCCAGCAGTTACTCCTTCAGGGGGTGGTGGCAGTACTTC.

The chain's CDR3 is CASSLRGQGNYVLTF. CDR3 coding DNA: TGCGCCAGCAGCTTGCGAGGACAGGGCAACTACGTCCTGACTTTC. The rearrangement links TRBV5-1 to TRBJ2-6; 8 bases match TRBD1. Germline V lookup: CDR1 SGHRS, CDR2 YFSETQ. This CDR3 has 15 amino acids. Trimming at V came to 1 base and at J to 11 bases, leaving 8 bases not matched to a gene.

The J gene is TRBJ2-3, the V gene TRBV19, with D uncertain. V was clipped by 5 bases and J by 1 base, with 7 bases between them. Germline CDR1 and CDR2: LNHDA and SQIVND (reference sequence). The CDR3 runs to 13 residues. The CDR3 sequence is CASSEQGTDTQYF. The DNA of the CDR3 is TGTGCCAGTAGTGAGCAGGGCACAGATACGCAGTATTTT.

V gene TRBV11-3 combines with J gene TRBJ1-1; unclear D gene. Germline V gives CDR1 SGHNT, CDR2 YENEEA. Trimming took off 5 bases at V and 3 bases at J, with 10 bases between the two ends. This CDR3 is 13 amino acids long. The CDR3 sequence: CASSLLTYTEAFF. For the CDR3, the DNA is TGTGCCAGCAGCCTCCTGACGTACACTGAAGCTTTCTTT.

The V gene is TRBV11-2, the J gene TRBJ1-2, with TRBD1 as a possible D gene (6 bases). Germline CDR1 is SGHAT and CDR2 is FQNNGV. This CDR3 region has 15 residues. Between the trimmed V and J ends, which lost 0 bases and 4 bases, there was a span of 12 bases. The CDR3 DNA is TGTGCCAGCAGCTTAGAAACAGGGAACTCCTATGGCTACACCTTC. It yields the protein CASSLETGNSYGYTF.

The chain is built from TRBV5-4 and TRBJ1-3; possibly TRBD1 for D (5 bases). The CDR3 has 14 residues. Trimming cost V 3 bases and J 4 bases, with 11 bases left between them. The V gene's germline CDR1 is SGHNT and CDR2 YYREEE (reference sequence). The CDR3 region has the DNA TGTGCCAGCAGCTCTGAAGGGACGGGAAACACCATATATTTT. This translates into CASSSEGTGNTIYF.

This clone was seen only a few times. The chain has TRBV6-6 and TRBJ1-6; D not resolved. Trimming took off 0 bases at V and 9 bases at J, with 6 bases between the two ends. The germline V gene has CDR1 MNHNY and CDR2 SVGAGI (reference sequence). This CDR3 has 13 amino acids. The CDR3 DNA is TGTGCCAGCAGTTACTCGGCAGGTTCACCCCTCCACTTT. This encodes CASSYSAGSPLHF.

This rearrangement joins TRBV5-6 to TRBJ2-3; D is undetermined. The V and J ends lost 0 bases and 2 bases respectively, with 10 bases between them. CDR3 length equals 15 residues. The germline V gene has CDR1 SGHDT and CDR2 YYEEEE. CDR3 DNA: TGTGCCAGCAGCTTGGGTAACCCCCCCACAGATACGCAGTATTTT. Protein product: CASSLGNPPTDTQYF.

This chain joins TRBV6-5 and TRBJ1-3; D not resolved. The CDR3 totals 13 residues. Trimming took off 8 bases at V and 0 bases at J, with 8 bases between the two ends. Germline CDR1 is MNHEY and CDR2 is SVGAGI. CDR3 DNA: TGTGCCAGCGGCGATAGCTCTGGAAACACCATATATTTT. As protein: CASGDSSGNTIYF.

This clone was detected a few times. CDR3 sequence (DNA): TGTGCCAGCCGCGAGGCGAACACCGGGGAGCTGTTTTTT. Encoded protein: CASREANTGELFF. The rearrangement uses TRBV6-6 and TRBJ2-2; D not resolved. V was clipped by 8 bases and J by 0 bases, with 7 bases between them. The CDR3 loop spans 13 amino acids. Per the germline V gene, CDR1 is MNHNY and CDR2 is SVGAGI (reference sequence).

This clone showed up just once. This rearrangement joins TRBV2 to TRBJ1-5, with a weak D call TRBD1 (5 bases). Germline lookup yields CDR1 SNHLY and CDR2 FYNNEI. This CDR3 has 13 amino acids. The V and J ends lost 4 bases and 6 bases respectively, with 10 bases between them. CDR3 nucleotide sequence: TGTGCCAGCAGTGGTCCGGGGGGTCAGCCCCAGCATTTT. Protein sequence: CASSGPGGQPQHF. The full variable domain, rest sourced from reference TRBV2 and TRBJ1-5, is EPEVTQTPSHQVTQMGQEVILRCVPISNHLYFYWYRQILGQKVEFLVSFYNNEISEKSEIFDDQFSVERPDGSNFTLKIRSTKLEDSAMYFCASSGPGGQPQHFGDGTRLSIL.

This clone appeared a few times. The V call is TRBV27, the J call TRBJ1-3, with a tentative D call TRBD1 (5 bases). The CDR3 consists of 15 residues. Trimming left V 0 bases short and J 2 bases short, with 8 bases between. CDR1 MNHEY and CDR2 SMNVEV come from the germline V gene (reference sequence). CDR3 nucleotide sequence: TGTGCCAGCAGTTTATCGAAGGGGACTGGAAACACCATATATTTT. Protein product: CASSLSKGTGNTIYF.

The rearrangement joins TRBV7-9 to TRBJ1-4; D not resolved. The germline V gene has CDR1 SEHNR and CDR2 FQNEAQ (reference sequence). There are 13 residues in the CDR3. Trimming took off 3 bases at V and 4 bases at J, with 6 bases between the two ends. CDR3 sequence reads: CASSFRSNEKLFF. The CDR3 region has the DNA TGTGCCAGCAGCTTCCGGAGTAATGAAAAACTGTTTTTT.

V usage is TRBV7-9 and J usage is TRBJ2-2, with D perhaps TRBD1 or TRBD2 (5 bases each). CDR1 and CDR2 from the germline V gene are SEHNR and FQNEAQ (reference sequence). The CDR3 covers 16 residues. Deletions cut 1 base from V and 5 bases from J, with 14 bases between. The CDR3: CASSLGPGRSTGELFF. The DNA of the CDR3 is TGTGCCAGCAGCTTAGGTCCGGGACGATCGACCGGGGAGCTGTTTTTT.

The V gene is TRBV29-1, the J gene TRBJ1-3; the match to TRBD1 covers 10 bases. CDR1 and CDR2 (germline): SQVTM, ANQGSEA. The CDR3 sequence is 14 residues long. V was clipped by 6 bases and J by 4 bases; unmatched bases: 6. The CDR3 region has the DNA TGCAGCGTGGGGGACAGGGGATCCGGAAACACCATATATTTT. This sequence encodes CSVGDRGSGNTIYF.